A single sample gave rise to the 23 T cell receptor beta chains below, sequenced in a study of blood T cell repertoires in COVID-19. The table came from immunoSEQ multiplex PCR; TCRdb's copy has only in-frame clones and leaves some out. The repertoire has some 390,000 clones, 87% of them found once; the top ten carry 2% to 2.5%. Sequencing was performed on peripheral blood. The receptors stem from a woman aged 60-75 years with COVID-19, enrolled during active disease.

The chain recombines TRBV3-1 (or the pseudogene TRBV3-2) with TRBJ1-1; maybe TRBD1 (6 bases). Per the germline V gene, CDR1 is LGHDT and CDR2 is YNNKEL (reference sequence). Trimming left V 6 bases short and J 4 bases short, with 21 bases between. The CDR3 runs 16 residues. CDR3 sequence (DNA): TGTGCCAGCAGTCCAGGACAGCGTTTTTGGGGCACTGAAGCTTTCTTT. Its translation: CASSPGQRFWGTEAFF.

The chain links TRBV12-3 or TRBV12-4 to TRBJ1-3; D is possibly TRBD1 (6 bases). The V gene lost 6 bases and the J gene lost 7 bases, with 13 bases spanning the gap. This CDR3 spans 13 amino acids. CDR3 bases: TGTGCCAGCAGGGCACAGGGAGCCAACACCATATATTTT. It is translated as CASRAQGANTIYF.

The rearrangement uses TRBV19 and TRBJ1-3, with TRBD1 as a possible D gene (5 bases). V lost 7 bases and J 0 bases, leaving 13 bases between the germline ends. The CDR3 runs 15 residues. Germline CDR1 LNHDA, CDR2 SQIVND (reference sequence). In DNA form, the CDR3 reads TGTGCCAGTACCCTGGGGCGGGACTCTGGAAACACCATATATTTT. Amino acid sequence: CASTLGRDSGNTIYF.

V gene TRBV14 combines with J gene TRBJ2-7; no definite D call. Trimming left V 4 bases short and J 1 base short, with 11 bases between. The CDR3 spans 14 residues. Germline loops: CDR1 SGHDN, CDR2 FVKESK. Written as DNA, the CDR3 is TGTGCCAGCAGCCGCTCCCTAATGTCCTACGAGCAGTACTTC. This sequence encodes CASSRSLMSYEQYF.

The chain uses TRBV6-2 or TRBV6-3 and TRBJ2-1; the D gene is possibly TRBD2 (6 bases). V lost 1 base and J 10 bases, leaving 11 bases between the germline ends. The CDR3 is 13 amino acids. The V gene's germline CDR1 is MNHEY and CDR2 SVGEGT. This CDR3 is CASSYYGSGEQFF. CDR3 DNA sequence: TGTGCCAGCAGTTACTACGGGAGCGGAGAGCAGTTCTTC.

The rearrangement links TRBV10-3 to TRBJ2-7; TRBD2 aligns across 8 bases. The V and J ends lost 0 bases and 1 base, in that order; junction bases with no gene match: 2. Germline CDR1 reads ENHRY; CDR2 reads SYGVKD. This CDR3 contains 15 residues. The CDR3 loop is CAISESAGGSYEQYF. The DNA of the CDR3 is TGTGCCATCAGTGAGTCGGCGGGGGGATCCTACGAGCAGTACTTC.

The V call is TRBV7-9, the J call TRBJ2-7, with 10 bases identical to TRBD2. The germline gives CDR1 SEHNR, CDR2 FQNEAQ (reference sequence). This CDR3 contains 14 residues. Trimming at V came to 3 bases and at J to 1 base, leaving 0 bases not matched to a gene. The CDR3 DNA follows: TGTGCCAGCAGCTTGACTAGCGGGTCCTACGAGCAGTACTTC. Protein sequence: CASSLTSGSYEQYF.

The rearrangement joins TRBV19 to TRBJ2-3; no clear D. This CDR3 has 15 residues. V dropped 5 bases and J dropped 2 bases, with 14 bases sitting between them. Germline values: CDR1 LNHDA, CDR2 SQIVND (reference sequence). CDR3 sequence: CASSLARSVTDTQYF. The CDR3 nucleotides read TGTGCCAGTAGTCTTGCTAGGTCTGTCACAGATACGCAGTATTTT.

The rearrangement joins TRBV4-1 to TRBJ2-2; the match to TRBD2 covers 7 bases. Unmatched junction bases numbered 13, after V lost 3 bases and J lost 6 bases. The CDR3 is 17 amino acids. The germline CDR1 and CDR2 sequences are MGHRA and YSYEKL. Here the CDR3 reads CASSHDPGLGGSGELFF. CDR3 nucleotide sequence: TGCGCCAGCAGCCATGATCCCGGACTAGGCGGATCCGGGGAGCTGTTTTTT.

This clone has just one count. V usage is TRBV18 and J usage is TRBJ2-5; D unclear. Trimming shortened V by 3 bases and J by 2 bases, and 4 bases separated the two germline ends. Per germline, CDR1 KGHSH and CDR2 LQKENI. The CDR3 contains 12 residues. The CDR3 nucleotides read TGTGCCAGCTCACCTCCTCAAGAGACCCAGTACTTC. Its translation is CASSPPQETQYF.

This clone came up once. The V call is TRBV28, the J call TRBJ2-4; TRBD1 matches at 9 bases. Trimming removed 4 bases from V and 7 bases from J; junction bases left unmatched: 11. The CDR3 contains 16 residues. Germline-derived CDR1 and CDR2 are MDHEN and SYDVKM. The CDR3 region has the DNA TGTGCCAGCAGTTGGGCGGGGACAGGGAGGTCGAACATTCAGTACTTC. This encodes CASSWAGTGRSNIQYF.

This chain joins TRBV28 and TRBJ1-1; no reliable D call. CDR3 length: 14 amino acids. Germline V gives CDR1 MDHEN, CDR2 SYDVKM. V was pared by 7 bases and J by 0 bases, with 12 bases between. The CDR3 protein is CASIWGAMNTEAFF. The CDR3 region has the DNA TGTGCCAGCATCTGGGGAGCTATGAACACTGAAGCTTTCTTT.

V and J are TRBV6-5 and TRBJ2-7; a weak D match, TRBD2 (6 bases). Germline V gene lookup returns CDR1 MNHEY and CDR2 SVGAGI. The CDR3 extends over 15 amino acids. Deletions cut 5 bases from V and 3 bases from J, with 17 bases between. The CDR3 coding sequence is TGTGCCAGCAGTCCCGGGGGAAGCCTAGACTACGAGCAGTACTTC. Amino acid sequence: CASSPGGSLDYEQYF.

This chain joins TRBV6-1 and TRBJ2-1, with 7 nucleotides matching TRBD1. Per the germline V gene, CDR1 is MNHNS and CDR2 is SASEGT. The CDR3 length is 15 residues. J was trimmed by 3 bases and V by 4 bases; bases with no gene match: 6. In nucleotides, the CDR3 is TGTGCCAGCAGTGGAGCGAGGGGGCTCTACAATGAGCAGTTCTTC. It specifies CASSGARGLYNEQFF.

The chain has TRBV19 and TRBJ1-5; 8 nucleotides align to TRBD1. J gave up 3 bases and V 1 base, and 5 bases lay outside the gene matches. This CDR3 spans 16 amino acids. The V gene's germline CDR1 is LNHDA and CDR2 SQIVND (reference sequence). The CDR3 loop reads CASSIVGTGSNQPQHF. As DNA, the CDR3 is TGTGCCAGTAGTATAGTGGGGACAGGCTCCAATCAGCCCCAGCATTTT.

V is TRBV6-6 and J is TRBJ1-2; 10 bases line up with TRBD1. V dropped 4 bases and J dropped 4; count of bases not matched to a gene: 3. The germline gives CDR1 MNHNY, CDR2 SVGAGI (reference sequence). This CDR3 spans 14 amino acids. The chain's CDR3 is CASSSGDRGYGYTF. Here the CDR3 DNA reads TGTGCCAGCAGTTCAGGGGACAGGGGCTATGGCTACACCTTC.

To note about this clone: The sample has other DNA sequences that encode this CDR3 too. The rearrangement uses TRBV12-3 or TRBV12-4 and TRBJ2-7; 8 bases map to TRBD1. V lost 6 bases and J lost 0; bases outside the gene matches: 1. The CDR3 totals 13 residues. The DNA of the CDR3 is TGTGCCAGCAGAGACAGGGGCTCCTACGAGCAGTACTTC. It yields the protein CASRDRGSYEQYF.

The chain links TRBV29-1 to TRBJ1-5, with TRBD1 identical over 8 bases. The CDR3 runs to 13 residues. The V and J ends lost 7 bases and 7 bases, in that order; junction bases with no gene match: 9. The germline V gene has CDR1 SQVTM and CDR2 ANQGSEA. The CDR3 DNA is TGCAGCGCAGTAGACAGGGGAGGACAGCCCCAGCATTTT. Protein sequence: CSAVDRGGQPQHF.

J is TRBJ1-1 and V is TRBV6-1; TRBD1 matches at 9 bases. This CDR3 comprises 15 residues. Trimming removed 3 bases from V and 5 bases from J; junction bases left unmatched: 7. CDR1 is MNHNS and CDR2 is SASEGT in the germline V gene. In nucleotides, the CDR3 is TGTGCCAGCAGTGATAGTGGGACAGGGAAGACTGAAGCTTTCTTT. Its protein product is CASSDSGTGKTEAFF.

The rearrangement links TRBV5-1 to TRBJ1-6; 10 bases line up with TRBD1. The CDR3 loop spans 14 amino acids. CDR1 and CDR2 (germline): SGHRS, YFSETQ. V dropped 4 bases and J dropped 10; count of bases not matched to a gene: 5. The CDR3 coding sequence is TGCGCCAGCAGCCCCGGGACAGGGGTCTCACCCCTCCACTTT. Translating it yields CASSPGTGVSPLHF.

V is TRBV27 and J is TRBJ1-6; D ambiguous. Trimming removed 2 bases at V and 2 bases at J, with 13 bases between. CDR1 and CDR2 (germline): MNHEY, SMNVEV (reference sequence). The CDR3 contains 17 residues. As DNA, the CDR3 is TGTGCCAGCAGTTTAATACGAGCGAACGCCTATAATTCACCCCTCCACTTT. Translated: CASSLIRANAYNSPLHF.

The CDR3 loop reads CASSPASGGSTDTQYF. CDR3 in DNA: TGCGCCAGCAGCCCGGCCAGCGGGGGTAGCACAGATACGCAGTATTTT. The gene calls are TRBV5-1 and TRBJ2-3, with 8 positions matching TRBD2. Germline CDR1 and CDR2: SGHRS and YFSETQ. J gave up 0 bases and V 4 bases, and 7 bases lay outside the gene matches. This CDR3 has 16 residues.

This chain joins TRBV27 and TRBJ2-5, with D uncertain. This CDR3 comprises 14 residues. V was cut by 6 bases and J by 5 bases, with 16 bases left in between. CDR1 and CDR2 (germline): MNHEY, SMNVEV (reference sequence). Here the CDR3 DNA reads TGTGCCAGCAGGCGGCAGCTCGAGGTGGAGACCCAGTACTTC. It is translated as CASRRQLEVETQYF.